This T cell receptor (beta chain) was recovered during a study of regulatory T cells in long-lasting Graves disease. Study-level findings and limits: Persistent patients had a count of shared public clonotypes (approximately 3,000) that exceeded that of new patients (966). Favored usage of TRBV28, TRBJ1-2 and TRBJ2-5 was recorded in persistent disease.

As to time point: newly diagnosed GD, antithyroid drugs for less than 3 months. Extracted RNA from PBMCs served as the source of the TCR library. The CDR3 totals 15 residues. The ends were cut back, 0 bases at V and 4 bases at J, with 13 bases in the middle. Germline-derived CDR1 and CDR2 are SGHRS and YFSETQ. This clonotype turned up a few times. Its antigen is currently unknown. Combining iRepertoire HTBI primers with Arm-PCR of CDR3 regions, the authors built TCR beta libraries. MiXCR, run by TCRdb on the multiplex PCR reads, gives a single entry per CDR3 protein. This sample has a few hundred thousand distinct CDR3 sequences, with less than 15% found just once. The same data also contributed to another study, on T cells in Graves' hyperthyroidism and ophthalmopathy.

This clonotype was sampled from a young man with Graves disease. The specimen comprised peripheral blood mononuclear cells (PBMCs), sampled at new diagnosis, from a patient treated with antithyroid drugs. The V gene is TRBV5-1, the J gene TRBJ2-5; the D is unclear. The CDR3 loop is CASSLGAGLVETQYF. The CDR3 nucleotides are TGCGCCAGCAGCTTGGGAGCCGGCTTGGTAGAGACCCAGTACTTC.